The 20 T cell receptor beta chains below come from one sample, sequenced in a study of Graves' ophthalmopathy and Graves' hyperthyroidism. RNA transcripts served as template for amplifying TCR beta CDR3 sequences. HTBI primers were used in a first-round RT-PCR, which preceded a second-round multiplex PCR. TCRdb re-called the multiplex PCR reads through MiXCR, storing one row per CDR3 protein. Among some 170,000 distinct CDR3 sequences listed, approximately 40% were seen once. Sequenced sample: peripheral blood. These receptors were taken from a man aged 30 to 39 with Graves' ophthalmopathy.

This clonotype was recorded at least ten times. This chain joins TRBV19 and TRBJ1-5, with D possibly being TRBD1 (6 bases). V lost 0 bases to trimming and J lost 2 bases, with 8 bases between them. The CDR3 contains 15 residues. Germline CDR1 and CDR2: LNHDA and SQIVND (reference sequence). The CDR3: CASSIEDSGNQPQHF. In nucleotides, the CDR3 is TGTGCCAGTAGTATAGAGGACAGTGGCAATCAGCCCCAGCATTTT.

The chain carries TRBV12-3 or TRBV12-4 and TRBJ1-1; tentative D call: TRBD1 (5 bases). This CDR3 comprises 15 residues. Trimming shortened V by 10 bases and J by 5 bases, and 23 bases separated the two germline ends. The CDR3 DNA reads TGTGCCACCACCGAGGGGCGAGGGGCAGGTACTGAAGCTTTCTTT. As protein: CATTEGRGAGTEAFF.

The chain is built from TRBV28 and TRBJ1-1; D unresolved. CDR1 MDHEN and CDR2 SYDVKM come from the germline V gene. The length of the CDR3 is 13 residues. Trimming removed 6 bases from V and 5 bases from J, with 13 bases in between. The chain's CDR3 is CASSEVRWTEAFF. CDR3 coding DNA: TGTGCCAGCAGCGAGGTCCGATGGACTGAAGCTTTCTTT.

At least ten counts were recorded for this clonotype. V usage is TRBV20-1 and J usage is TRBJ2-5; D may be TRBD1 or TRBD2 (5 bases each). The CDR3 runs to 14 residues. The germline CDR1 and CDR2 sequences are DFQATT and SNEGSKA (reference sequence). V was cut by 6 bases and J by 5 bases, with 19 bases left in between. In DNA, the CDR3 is TGCAGTGCCGGGCCGGCCGGGGCTCGGGAGACCCAGTACTTC. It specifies CSAGPAGARETQYF.

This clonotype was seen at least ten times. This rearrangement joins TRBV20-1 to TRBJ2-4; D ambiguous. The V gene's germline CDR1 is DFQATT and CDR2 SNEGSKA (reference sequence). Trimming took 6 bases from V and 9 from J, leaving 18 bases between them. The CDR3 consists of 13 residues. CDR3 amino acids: CSAKALRSGIQYF. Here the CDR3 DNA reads TGCAGTGCAAAAGCCCTCCGATCGGGCATTCAGTACTTC.

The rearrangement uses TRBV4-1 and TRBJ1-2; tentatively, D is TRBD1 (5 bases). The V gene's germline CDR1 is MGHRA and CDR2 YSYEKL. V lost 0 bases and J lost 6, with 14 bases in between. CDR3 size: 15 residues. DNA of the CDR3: TGCGCCAGCAGCCAAGATTCAAAGACAGCGGATGGCTACACCTTC. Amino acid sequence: CASSQDSKTADGYTF.

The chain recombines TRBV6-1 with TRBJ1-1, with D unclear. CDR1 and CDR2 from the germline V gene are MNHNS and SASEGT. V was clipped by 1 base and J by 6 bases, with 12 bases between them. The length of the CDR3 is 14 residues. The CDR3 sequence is CASSEVGEGAEAFF. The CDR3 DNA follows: TGTGCCAGCAGTGAAGTGGGCGAGGGAGCTGAAGCTTTCTTT.

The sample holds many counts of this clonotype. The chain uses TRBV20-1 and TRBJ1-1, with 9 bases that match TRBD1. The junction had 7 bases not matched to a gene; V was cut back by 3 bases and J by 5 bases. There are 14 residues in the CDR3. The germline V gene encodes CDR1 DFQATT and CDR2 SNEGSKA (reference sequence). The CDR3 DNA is TGCAGTGCTAGGGCGGGGACAGGGAATACTGAAGCTTTCTTT. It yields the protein CSARAGTGNTEAFF.

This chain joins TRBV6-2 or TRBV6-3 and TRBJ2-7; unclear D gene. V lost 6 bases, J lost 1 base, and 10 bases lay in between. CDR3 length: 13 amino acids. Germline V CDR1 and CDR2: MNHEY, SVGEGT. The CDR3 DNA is TGTGCCAGCAGACCGTTTGAGTCCTACGAGCAGTACTTC. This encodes CASRPFESYEQYF.

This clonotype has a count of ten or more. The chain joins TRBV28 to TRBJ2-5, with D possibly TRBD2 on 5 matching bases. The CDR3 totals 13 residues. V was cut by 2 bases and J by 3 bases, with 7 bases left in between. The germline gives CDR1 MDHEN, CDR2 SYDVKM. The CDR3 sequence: CASSLVREETQYF. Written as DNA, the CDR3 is TGTGCCAGCAGTTTAGTGCGGGAAGAGACCCAGTACTTC.

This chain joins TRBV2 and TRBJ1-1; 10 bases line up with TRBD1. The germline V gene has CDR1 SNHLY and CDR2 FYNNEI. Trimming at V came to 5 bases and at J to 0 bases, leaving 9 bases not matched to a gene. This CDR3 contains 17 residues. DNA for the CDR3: TGTGCCAGCAGTCGGACAGGGGGGGGGATGTTGAACACTGAAGCTTTCTTT. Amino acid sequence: CASSRTGGGMLNTEAFF. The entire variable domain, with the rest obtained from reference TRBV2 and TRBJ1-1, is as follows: EPEVTQTPSHQVTQMGQEVILRCVPISNHLYFYWYRQILGQKVEFLVSFYNNEISEKSEIFDDQFSVERPDGSNFTLKIRSTKLEDSAMYFCASSRTGGGMLNTEAFFGQGTRLTVV.

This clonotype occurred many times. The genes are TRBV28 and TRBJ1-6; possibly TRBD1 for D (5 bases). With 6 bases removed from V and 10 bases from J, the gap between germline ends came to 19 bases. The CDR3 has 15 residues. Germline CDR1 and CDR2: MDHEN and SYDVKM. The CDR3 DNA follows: TGTGCCAGCAGGCCTTCGGCGGGGCGGTGGTCACCCCTCCACTTT. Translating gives CASRPSAGRWSPLHF.

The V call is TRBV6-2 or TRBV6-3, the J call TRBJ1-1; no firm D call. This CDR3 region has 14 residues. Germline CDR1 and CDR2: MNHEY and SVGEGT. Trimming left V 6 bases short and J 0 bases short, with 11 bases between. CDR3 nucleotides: TGTGCCAGCAGGGAGCACATTTTGAACACTGAAGCTTTCTTT. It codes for CASREHILNTEAFF.

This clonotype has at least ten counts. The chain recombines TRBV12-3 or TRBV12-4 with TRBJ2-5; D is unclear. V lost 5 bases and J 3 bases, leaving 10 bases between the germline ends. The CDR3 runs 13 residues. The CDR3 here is CASSPPLEETQYF. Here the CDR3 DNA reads TGTGCCAGCAGTCCCCCATTGGAAGAGACCCAGTACTTC.

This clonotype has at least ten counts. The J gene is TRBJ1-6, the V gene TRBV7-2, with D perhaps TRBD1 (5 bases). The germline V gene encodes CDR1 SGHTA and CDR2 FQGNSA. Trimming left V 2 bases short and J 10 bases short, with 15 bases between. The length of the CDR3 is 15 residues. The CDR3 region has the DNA TGTGCCAGCAGCTTAATGCAGGGATCCAAATCACCCCTCCACTTT. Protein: CASSLMQGSKSPLHF.

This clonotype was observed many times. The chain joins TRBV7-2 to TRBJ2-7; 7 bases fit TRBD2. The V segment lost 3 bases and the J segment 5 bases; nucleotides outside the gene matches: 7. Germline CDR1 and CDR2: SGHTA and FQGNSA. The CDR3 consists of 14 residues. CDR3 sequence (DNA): TGTGCCAGCAGCTTGGCGGGAGAGGTCCACGAGCAGTACTTC. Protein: CASSLAGEVHEQYF.

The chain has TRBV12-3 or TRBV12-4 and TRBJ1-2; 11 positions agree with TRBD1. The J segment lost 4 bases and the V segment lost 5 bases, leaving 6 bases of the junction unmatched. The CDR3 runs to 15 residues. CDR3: CASSPRTGGVYGYTF. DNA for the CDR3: TGTGCCAGCAGTCCTCGGACAGGGGGCGTCTATGGCTACACCTTC.

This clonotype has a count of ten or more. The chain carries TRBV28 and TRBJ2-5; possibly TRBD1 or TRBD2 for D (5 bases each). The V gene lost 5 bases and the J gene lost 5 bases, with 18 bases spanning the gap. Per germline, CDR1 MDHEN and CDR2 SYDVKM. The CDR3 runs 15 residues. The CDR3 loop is CASSPAGTGGETQYF. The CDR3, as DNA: TGTGCCAGCAGTCCCGCCGGGACGGGTGGGGAGACCCAGTACTTC.

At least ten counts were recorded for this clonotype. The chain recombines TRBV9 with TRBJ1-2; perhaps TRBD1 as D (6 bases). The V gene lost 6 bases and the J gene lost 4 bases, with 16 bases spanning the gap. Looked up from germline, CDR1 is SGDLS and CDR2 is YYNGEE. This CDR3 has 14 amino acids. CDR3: CASNPAGALYGYTF. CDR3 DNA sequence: TGTGCCAGCAACCCCGCGGGGGCCCTCTATGGCTACACCTTC.

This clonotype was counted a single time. The CDR3 sequence: CASSLPRSRTRGTGELFF. The CDR3 DNA reads as TGTGCCAGCAGTTTACCGCGCAGCAGGACTAGGGGTACCGGGGAGCTGTTTTTT. The chain employs TRBV28 and TRBJ2-2; 7 bases align to TRBD2. There are 18 residues in the CDR3. Germline CDR1 MDHEN, CDR2 SYDVKM. V dropped 2 bases and J dropped 5; count of bases not matched to a gene: 14.